A single sample gave rise to the 19 T cell receptor beta chains below, sequenced in a study of a mutant IDH1 vaccine in newly diagnosed glioma. The assay was immunoSEQ multiplex PCR, and TCRdb's table has in-frame clones only and misses some. The sample lists tens of thousands of clones, 80% to 90% occurring once. The time point denotes: week 35, safety follow-up. Vaccination used 300 ug of mutant IDH1 20-mer peptide per dose, with topical imiquimod. Antigens of these TCRs are unknown. Sequences were derived from PBMCs, sampled from a glioma patient whose treatment included an IDH1 peptide vaccine. These receptors came from a man aged 35-49 years with glioma.

The chain joins TRBV30 to TRBJ1-2, with unresolved D. This CDR3 is 12 amino acids long. Trimming cost V 0 bases and J 5 bases, with 7 bases left between them. Germline CDR1 reads GTSNPN; CDR2 reads SVGIG (reference sequence). Here the CDR3 DNA reads TGTGCCTGGAGTGTAACAGCTTATGGCTACACCTTC. This sequence encodes CAWSVTAYGYTF. The whole variable domain, remainder taken from reference TRBV30 and TRBJ1-2, is SQTIHQWPATLVQPVGSPLSLECTVEGTSNPNLYWYRQAAGRGLQLLFYSVGIGQISSEVPQNLSASRPQDRQFILSSKKLLLSDSGFYLCAWSVTAYGYTFGSGTRLTVV.

The rearrangement links TRBV2 to TRBJ2-3; D ambiguous. The length of the CDR3 is 11 residues. The V end was cut by 10 bases, the J end by 0 bases, with 5 bases between. Germline-derived CDR1 and CDR2 are SNHLY and FYNNEI. The CDR3 protein is CATSSTDTQYF. The DNA for the CDR3 is TGTGCCACCTCAAGCACAGATACGCAGTATTTT.

The chain recombines TRBV27 with TRBJ2-1, with 13 bases identical to TRBD2. This CDR3 has 17 residues. The germline gives CDR1 MNHEY, CDR2 SMNVEV (reference sequence). Unmatched junction bases numbered 7, after V lost 3 bases and J lost 5 bases. CDR3 loop: CASSFRQTSGRDNEQFF. CDR3 DNA sequence: TGTGCCAGCAGTTTCCGCCAAACTAGCGGGAGGGACAATGAGCAGTTCTTC.

The count of this clone is one. The chain uses TRBV7-9 and TRBJ2-5; D remains ambiguous. The CDR3 is made up of 16 amino acids. V lost 3 bases and J 2 bases, leaving 16 bases between the germline ends. From germline, CDR1 is SEHNR and CDR2 FQNEAQ (reference sequence). Written as DNA, the CDR3 is TGTGCCAGCAGCTTTAGGGTTAGGTCGCAACAAGAGACCCAGTACTTC. This encodes CASSFRVRSQQETQYF.

This clone appeared a single time. This chain uses TRBV4-3 with TRBJ1-4; a weak D match, TRBD1 (6 bases). V shed 3 bases and J shed 0 bases, with 17 bases lying between them. Germline CDR1 LGHNA, CDR2 YSLEER. This CDR3 is 18 amino acids long. The CDR3 region is CASSHRTVKLATNEKLFF. CDR3 DNA: TGCGCCAGCAGCCATCGGACAGTCAAGCTTGCAACTAATGAAAAACTGTTTTTT.

This clone was detected a few times. V and J are TRBV14 and TRBJ2-1; 13 bases are shared with TRBD2. Germline assignment: CDR1 SGHDN and CDR2 FVKESK. This CDR3 contains 17 residues. The V segment lost 4 bases and the J segment 2 bases; nucleotides outside the gene matches: 5. This CDR3 reads CASSPGLAGSTYNEQFF. In DNA form, the CDR3 reads TGTGCCAGCAGCCCGGGACTAGCGGGGTCCACCTACAATGAGCAGTTCTTC.

The rearrangement links TRBV7-2 to TRBJ1-1; D possibly corresponds to TRBD1 (5 bases). The germline V and J ends were trimmed by 0 bases and 0 bases, with 11 bases remaining between them. Germline CDR1 SGHTA, CDR2 FQGNSA. CDR3 length: 16 residues. This CDR3 reads CASSLASGKLNTEAFF. In DNA form, the CDR3 reads TGTGCCAGCAGCTTAGCCTCAGGGAAACTGAACACTGAAGCTTTCTTT.

This clone turned up a few times. The V gene is TRBV4-2, the J gene TRBJ1-2; 10 bases are a match to TRBD1. The V and J ends lost 3 bases and 3 bases, in that order; junction bases with no gene match: 4. The CDR3 spans 15 residues. Germline V lookup: CDR1 LGHNA, CDR2 YNFKEQ. The CDR3 is CASSQEGTGDYGYTF. DNA of the CDR3: TGTGCCAGCAGCCAGGAGGGGACAGGGGACTATGGCTACACCTTC.

J is TRBJ2-5 and V is TRBV7-6, with D perhaps TRBD1 (6 bases). Germline values: CDR1 SGHVS, CDR2 FNYEAQ. The CDR3 runs 15 residues. The ends were cut back, 2 bases at V and 5 bases at J, with 15 bases in the middle. The CDR3 nucleotides read TGTGCCAGCAGCTTACGGGGCCAGGGGATGGAGACCCAGTACTTC. It is translated as CASSLRGQGMETQYF.

This clone was found once. The rearrangement links TRBV19 to TRBJ1-1; the D is unclear. Trimming took 3 bases from V and 5 from J, leaving 16 bases between them. The germline V gene has CDR1 LNHDA and CDR2 SQIVND (reference sequence). The CDR3 totals 15 residues. Written as DNA, the CDR3 is TGTGCCAGTAGTATCTTTTGGGGAAGTGGGACTGAAGCTTTCTTT. It encodes CASSIFWGSGTEAFF.

The CDR3 DNA follows: TGTGCCTGGAGTGAACAGGGGTATGCAGATACGCAGTATTTT. Translation gives CAWSEQGYADTQYF. The chain employs TRBV30 and TRBJ2-3; TRBD1 agrees at 7 bases. The germline V gene has CDR1 GTSNPN and CDR2 SVGIG (reference sequence). This CDR3 is 14 amino acids long. With 1 base clipped from V and 4 bases from J, the junction kept 5 bases outside the gene matches.

The V call is TRBV6-5, the J call TRBJ2-7, with D hard to call. The germline V and J ends were trimmed by 6 bases and 1 base, with 16 bases remaining between them. Germline lookup yields CDR1 MNHEY and CDR2 SVGAGI. The CDR3 is 15 residues long. The CDR3 reads CASSPLAVRSYEQYF. The CDR3 DNA is TGTGCCAGCAGCCCCCTCGCAGTCAGATCCTACGAGCAGTACTTC.

Notes on this clone: The junction departs from the called germline gene at one end, perhaps through a read error. The gene calls are TRBV4-3 and TRBJ2-1; the match to TRBD2 covers 7 bases. Germline V CDR1 and CDR2: LGHNA, YSLEER. CDR3 size: 17 residues. DNA for the CDR3: TGCGCCAGCAGACAAGATTTAGGGGCGGGAGTTCGGAATGAGCAGTTCTTC. It yields the protein CASRQDLGAGVRNEQFF.

This sequence joins TRBV5-6 and TRBJ2-1, with D perhaps assigned TRBD1 or TRBD2 (5 bases each). Germline V gene sequence: CDR1 SGHDT, CDR2 YYEEEE. CDR3 length: 16 amino acids. The V gene lost 4 bases and the J gene lost 2 bases, with 16 bases spanning the gap. In DNA form, the CDR3 reads TGTGCCAGCAGCGAATTCCGTCTGGGGGCCTACAATGAGCAGTTCTTC. Translated, it gives CASSEFRLGAYNEQFF.

This sequence joins TRBV5-1 and TRBJ1-2; perhaps TRBD1 as D (6 bases). Trimming cost V 4 bases and J 3 bases, with 19 bases left between them. This CDR3 has 16 residues. From germline, CDR1 is SGHRS and CDR2 YFSETQ. CDR3 in amino acids: CASSQRTQGSDYGYTF. Written as DNA, the CDR3 is TGCGCCAGCAGCCAACGCACCCAGGGGAGTGACTATGGCTACACCTTC. Variable domain in full (rest from reference TRBV5-1 and TRBJ1-2): KAGVTQTPRYLIKTRGQQVTLSCSPISGHRSVSWYQQTPGQGLQFLFEYFSETQRNKGNFPGRFSGRQFSNSRSEMNVSTLELGDSALYLCASSQRTQGSDYGYTFGSGTRLTVV.

V gene TRBV7-9 combines with J gene TRBJ1-5; a weak D match, TRBD1 (6 bases). The CDR3 is made up of 15 amino acids. Germline values: CDR1 SEHNR, CDR2 FQNEAQ (reference sequence). Deletions cut 1 base from V and 5 bases from J, with 12 bases between. In DNA form, the CDR3 reads TGTGCCAGCAGCTTAGGGACAGTGGGGCATCAGCCCCAGCATTTT. This codes for CASSLGTVGHQPQHF. Combining the CDR3 with reference TRBV7-9 and TRBJ1-5 gives the whole variable domain DTGVSQNPRHKITKRGQNVTFRCDPISEHNRLYWYRQTLGQGPEFLTYFQNEAQLEKSRLLSDRFSAERPKGSFSTLEIQRTEQGDSAMYLCASSLGTVGHQPQHFGDGTRLSIL.

The genes are TRBV15 and TRBJ2-2; a weak D match, TRBD1 (5 bases). This CDR3 is built from 12 residues. Trimming cost V 5 bases and J 5 bases, with 6 bases left between them. Germline CDR1 reads LNHNV; CDR2 reads YYDKDF (reference sequence). The CDR3, as DNA: TGTGCCACCAGCTACAGGACCGGGGAGCTGTTTTTT. Residues: CATSYRTGELFF.

This clone occurred once. This chain links TRBV2 with TRBJ2-7, with D perhaps TRBD1 (8 bases). The V and J ends lost 2 bases and 5 bases respectively, with 16 bases between them. Germline V gene data show CDR1 as SNHLY and CDR2 as FYNNEI. The CDR3 is 15 amino acids. The CDR3 protein is CASSELDREGNEQYF. CDR3 DNA: TGTGCCAGCAGTGAATTGGACAGGGAGGGAAACGAGCAGTACTTC.

V is TRBV7-9 and J is TRBJ1-2; 7 nucleotides line up with TRBD1. In germline, CDR1 is SEHNR, CDR2 FQNEAQ (reference sequence). With 3 bases clipped from V and 2 bases from J, the junction kept 9 bases outside the gene matches. The CDR3 runs 16 residues. DNA of the CDR3: TGTGCCAGCAGCTTGAAGTCGGGACAGCCAAACTATGGCTACACCTTC. Translating it yields CASSLKSGQPNYGYTF.